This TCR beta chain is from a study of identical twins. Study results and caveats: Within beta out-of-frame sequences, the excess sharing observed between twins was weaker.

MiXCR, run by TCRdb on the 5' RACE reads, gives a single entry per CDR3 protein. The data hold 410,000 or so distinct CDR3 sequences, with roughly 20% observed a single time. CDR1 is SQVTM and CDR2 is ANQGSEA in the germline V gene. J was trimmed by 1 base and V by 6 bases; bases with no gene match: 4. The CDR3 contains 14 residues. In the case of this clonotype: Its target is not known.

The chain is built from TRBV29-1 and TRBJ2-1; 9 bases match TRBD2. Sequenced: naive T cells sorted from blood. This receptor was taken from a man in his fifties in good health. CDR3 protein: CSVHLAGSYNEQFF. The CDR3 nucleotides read TGCAGCGTACATCTAGCGGGGTCCTACAATGAGCAGTTCTTC.